A single sample gave rise to the 25 T cell receptor beta chains below, sequenced in a study of identical twins. TCRdb re-called the 5' RACE reads through MiXCR, storing one row per CDR3 protein. Of approximately 700,000 distinct CDR3 sequences listed, approximately 6% are singletons. Specimen: naive T cells sorted from blood. These receptors were taken from a man aged 18 to 30 in good health.

This clonotype has at least ten counts. The chain carries TRBV5-6 and TRBJ2-2, with D possibly being TRBD2 (5 bases). This CDR3 is 15 amino acids long. V was cut by 1 base and J by 4 bases, with 11 bases left in between. Germline V lookup: CDR1 SGHDT, CDR2 YYEEEE. The CDR3 here is CASSLMRESTGELFF. CDR3 nucleotides: TGTGCCAGCAGCTTGATGAGGGAGAGCACCGGGGAGCTGTTTTTT.

The gene calls are TRBV25-1 and TRBJ1-1; tentative D call: TRBD1 (6 bases). Germline V gene data show CDR1 as MGHDK and CDR2 as SYGVNS. Trimming left V 4 bases short and J 10 bases short, with 19 bases between. The length of the CDR3 is 14 residues. CDR3 DNA: TGTGCCAGCAGTGGCTCCGGGACAATTTTCAGAGCTTTCTTT. Protein sequence: CASSGSGTIFRAFF.

This clonotype was detected many times. The chain has TRBV12-3 or TRBV12-4 and TRBJ2-2; TRBD2 aligns across 14 bases. This CDR3 has 17 amino acids. Germline trimming cut 5 bases from V and 6 bases from J; bases unmatched to any gene: 8. CDR3 sequence: CASSPGTSGSVAGELFF. CDR3 sequence (DNA): TGTGCCAGCAGTCCGGGGACTAGCGGGAGTGTAGCCGGGGAGCTGTTTTTT.

As regards this clonotype: A read error may explain this, as a much larger clone is one base away. The chain joins TRBV6-6 to TRBJ1-1; unclear D gene. Per germline, CDR1 MNHNY and CDR2 SVGAGI (reference sequence). The CDR3 is made up of 13 amino acids. This chain's CDR3 is CVSSPRENTEAFF. The DNA for the CDR3 is TGTGTCAGCAGTCCCCGGGAGAACACTGAAGCTTTCTTT.

This clonotype was recorded many times. V is TRBV7-9 and J is TRBJ2-7; D is possibly TRBD2 (7 bases). Per the germline V gene, CDR1 is SEHNR and CDR2 is FQNEAQ (reference sequence). V dropped 0 bases and J dropped 4 bases, with 10 bases sitting between them. CDR3 length: 14 amino acids. The CDR3 region has the DNA TGTGCCAGCAGCTTAGCAGGGGGACTATACGAGCAGTACTTC. Translated, it gives CASSLAGGLYEQYF.

The sample holds many counts of this clonotype. The V call is TRBV29-1, the J call TRBJ1-5; D ambiguous. Per germline, CDR1 SQVTM and CDR2 ANQGSEA. There are 13 residues in the CDR3. V was pared by 4 bases and J by 1 base, with 8 bases between. CDR3 nucleotides: TGCAGCGTTGTGGGCCAGAGCAATCAGCCCCAGCATTTT. Its protein is CSVVGQSNQPQHF.

This clonotype was found a few times. The chain uses TRBV19 and TRBJ1-5, with a possible D match to TRBD1 (5 bases). There are 14 residues in the CDR3. Looked up from germline, CDR1 is LNHDA and CDR2 is SQIVND (reference sequence). The V end was cut by 3 bases, the J end by 5 bases, with 11 bases between. CDR3: CASSIGRGHQPQHF. As DNA, the CDR3 is TGTGCCAGTAGTATCGGGAGGGGCCATCAGCCCCAGCATTTT.

The table lists this clonotype with a few counts. The rearrangement uses TRBV27 and TRBJ2-3, with TRBD2 matching over 8 bases. Germline V gene data show CDR1 as MNHEY and CDR2 as SMNVEV (reference sequence). The ends lost 4 bases at V and 4 bases at J; junction bases unmatched: 13. The CDR3 runs 17 residues. Written as DNA, the CDR3 is TGTGCCAGCAGTTCTATCGAGGGCGGGAGGAGCGCAGATACGCAGTATTTT. It is translated as CASSSIEGGRSADTQYF.

This clonotype was recorded at least ten times. This chain links TRBV6-2 or TRBV6-3 with TRBJ2-1, with 7 bases aligning to TRBD1. Germline assignment: CDR1 MNHEY and CDR2 SVGEGT. The CDR3 has 13 amino acids. Trimming removed 3 bases from V and 14 bases from J; junction bases left unmatched: 10. The CDR3 DNA reads as TGTGCCAGCAGTTATGGGGACAGAGCCTTGGAGTTCTTC. This translates into CASSYGDRALEFF.

There are a few counts of this clonotype. The J gene is TRBJ1-1, the V gene TRBV9; 7 bases match TRBD1. The CDR3 extends over 13 amino acids. The J segment lost 5 bases and the V segment lost 3 bases, leaving 4 bases of the junction unmatched. Germline CDR1 SGDLS, CDR2 YYNGEE. CDR3 sequence (DNA): TGTGCCAGCAGCGCAGGGGGTTGGACTGAAGCTTTCTTT. It codes for CASSAGGWTEAFF.

The V call is TRBV6-1, the J call TRBJ2-2, with D possibly TRBD1 on 5 matching bases. V was trimmed by 6 bases and J by 4 bases, leaving 12 bases between them. The CDR3 length is 14 residues. Germline assignment: CDR1 MNHNS and CDR2 SASEGT. The CDR3 reads CASRMTEFTGELFF. The DNA of the CDR3 is TGTGCCAGCAGGATGACAGAATTCACCGGGGAGCTGTTTTTT.

This clonotype was counted at least ten times. The rearrangement uses TRBV5-1 and TRBJ2-3; 14 nucleotides align to TRBD2. Trimming at V came to 4 bases and at J to 4 bases, leaving 5 bases not matched to a gene. CDR1 is SGHRS, CDR2 YFSETQ, per germline. The CDR3 length is 16 residues. DNA for the CDR3: TGCGCCAGCAGCGCGGGGACTAGCGGGAGTGCAGATACGCAGTATTTT. Its translation: CASSAGTSGSADTQYF.

The chain links TRBV20-1 to TRBJ2-3, with 9 bases identical to TRBD2. CDR1 and CDR2 from the germline V gene are DFQATT and SNEGSKA (reference sequence). The CDR3 runs 18 residues. J gave up 0 bases and V 0 bases, and 10 bases lay outside the gene matches. CDR3 region: CSAREGGSGRRSTDTQYF. CDR3 nucleotides: TGCAGTGCTAGAGAGGGGGGTAGCGGGAGAAGGAGCACAGATACGCAGTATTTT.

A word on this clonotype: It may be a read error: a sequence one base away is much more abundant. This likely comes from a read error, as the CDR3 has no conserved phenylalanine or tryptophan at its end. V and J are TRBV6-1 and TRBJ2-1; D is unresolved. The germline V gene encodes CDR1 MNHNS and CDR2 SASEGT. V lost 7 bases, J lost 9 bases, and 16 bases lay in between. The CDR3 sequence is 13 residues long. In nucleotides, the CDR3 is TGTGCCAGCACGGGCTTTTTAGGACGTGAGCAGTTCTAC. It is translated as CASTGFLGREQFY.

The V call is TRBV3-1, the J call TRBJ2-1; 14 bases map to TRBD2. Germline assignment: CDR1 LGHDT and CDR2 YNNKEL (reference sequence). V shed 4 bases, J shed 7 bases, and the junction held 9 bases outside the gene matches. This CDR3 is 17 amino acids long. CDR3 nucleotide sequence: TGTGCCAGCAGCCCGGGACTAGCGGGAGACGGTTCGAATGAGCAGTTCTTC. This gives the protein CASSPGLAGDGSNEQFF.

This clonotype was seen a handful of times. The chain links TRBV11-3 to TRBJ2-1; D is perhaps TRBD2 (5 bases). Germline V gene lookup returns CDR1 SGHNT and CDR2 YENEEA. This CDR3 has 13 amino acids. Trimming pared 3 bases from V and 6 bases from J, leaving 9 bases between. The CDR3 spells CASSLRAGNEQFF. DNA for the CDR3: TGTGCCAGCAGCTTGCGGGCGGGCAATGAGCAGTTCTTC.

This clonotype was detected many times. The rearrangement links TRBV7-2 to TRBJ2-5; 9 bases are shared with TRBD1. The CDR3 covers 16 residues. V lost 5 bases to trimming and J lost 3 bases; unmatched junction nucleotides: 10. CDR1 and CDR2 from the germline V gene are SGHTA and FQGNSA. CDR3 sequence reads: CASSPGDRVFEETQYF. In DNA form, the CDR3 reads TGTGCCAGCAGCCCAGGGGACAGGGTCTTTGAAGAGACCCAGTACTTC.

DNA for the CDR3: TGTGCCAGCAGTGAAAAGGTATCTTGGACTCCAGGCACAGATACGCAGTATTTT. It is translated as CASSEKVSWTPGTDTQYF. This chain connects TRBV2 to TRBJ2-3; a possible D gene is TRBD2 (5 bases). Trimming stripped 2 bases from V and 1 base from J, with 19 bases between. The CDR3 is 18 residues long. Per the germline V gene, CDR1 is SNHLY and CDR2 is FYNNEI.

There are a few counts of this clonotype. The chain joins TRBV12-3 or TRBV12-4 to TRBJ2-2; D might be TRBD2 (7 bases). V lost 2 bases and J lost 1, with 14 bases in between. CDR3 length equals 17 residues. The CDR3 region has the DNA TGTGCCAGCAGTTTAAGGGGGGGCGGGGGGAACACCGGGGAGCTGTTTTTT. This codes for CASSLRGGGGNTGELFF.

The rearrangement joins TRBV29-1 to TRBJ2-7, with 11 positions matching TRBD1. Per germline, CDR1 SQVTM and CDR2 ANQGSEA. This CDR3 comprises 14 residues. The V gene end was trimmed by 6 bases and the J gene end by 1 base; junction bases not matched to a gene: 5. The CDR3 region is CSVAGTGGSYEQYV. The CDR3 DNA reads as TGCAGCGTAGCCGGGACAGGGGGGTCCTACGAGCAGTACGTC.

This clonotype has only a few counts. The chain joins TRBV7-9 to TRBJ2-1; D remains ambiguous. The CDR3 extends over 13 amino acids. The V and J ends lost 2 bases and 6 bases respectively, with 8 bases between them. Germline loops: CDR1 SEHNR, CDR2 FQNEAQ (reference sequence). CDR3 bases: TGTGCCAGCAGCTTATCGCATCCCAATGAGCAGTTCTTC. Translated, it gives CASSLSHPNEQFF.

There are a few counts of this clonotype. V usage is TRBV5-1 and J usage is TRBJ2-4; 7 bases are a match to TRBD1. Germline values: CDR1 SGHRS, CDR2 YFSETQ. The CDR3 totals 16 residues. The ends lost 4 bases at V and 6 bases at J; junction bases unmatched: 13. The CDR3 is CASSLDLQGIGNIQYF. CDR3 DNA: TGCGCCAGCAGCCTAGATTTACAGGGGATAGGAAACATTCAGTACTTC.

This clonotype was found many times. V usage is TRBV24-1 and J usage is TRBJ2-7; 7 bases match TRBD1. Germline CDR1 reads KGHDR; CDR2 reads SFDVKD. V trimming: 4 bases; J trimming: 2 bases; junction bases outside the gene matches: 4. CDR3 length equals 14 residues. CDR3 sequence: CATSDQGTAYEQYV. CDR3 sequence (DNA): TGTGCCACCAGTGACCAGGGGACAGCCTACGAGCAGTACGTC.

This clonotype was seen a handful of times. The chain uses TRBV4-1 and TRBJ2-4; D is ambiguous. From germline, CDR1 is MGHRA and CDR2 YSYEKL. V gave up 0 bases and J gave up 9 bases, with 9 bases separating them. The CDR3 loop spans 13 amino acids. CDR3 in amino acids: CASSQDQLGIQYF. CDR3 coding DNA: TGCGCCAGCAGCCAAGATCAGTTGGGCATTCAGTACTTC.

This clonotype was counted a few times. The rearrangement links TRBV27 to TRBJ2-3, with 9 positions matching TRBD2. CDR3 length: 14 amino acids. CDR1 is MNHEY and CDR2 is SMNVEV in the germline V gene (reference sequence). V was pared by 7 bases and J by 4 bases, with 6 bases of the junction left unmatched. DNA of the CDR3: TGTGCCAGCATTAGCGGGGGTGTTGCAGATACGCAGTATTTT. Amino acids: CASISGGVADTQYF.